The clone carrying this T cell receptor (beta chain) was recorded at least ten times. Its antigen is unidentified. This CDR3 contains 14 residues. The V segment lost 5 bases and the J segment 6 bases; nucleotides outside the gene matches: 6. The germline CDR1 and CDR2 sequences are SGHTA and FQGNSA. This entry comes from a study of T cell repertoires in cytomegalovirus infection. On the study more broadly: Signatures in public TCR beta sequences pointed to both CMV infection and matching HLA type. Study results and limitations: The cumulative frequency of public TCR beta families identified carriers of CMV plus the relevant HLA. There were HLA-C-restricted CMV-specific TCR beta clonotypes dominating the ex vivo response.

From the reads, TCRdb called clonotypes with MiXCR, one entry per CDR3 protein. Of tens of thousands of distinct CDR3 sequences in the sample, 4% were seen once. This receptor was obtained from a human donor in good health (CMV status not recorded). Some clones in this sample may be carry-over from other donors' samples. The chain carries TRBV7-2 and TRBJ2-1, with TRBD2 matching over 8 bases. The sample consisted of PBMCs. CDR3 DNA: TGTGCCAGCAGCCTCACGGGGGGGAGCAATGAGCAGTTCTTC. Its protein is CASSLTGGSNEQFF.